This T cell receptor (beta chain) was profiled in a study of T-cell memory formation after mild COVID-19. Study findings and constraints: Some SARS-CoV-2-responding clones were already detected in memory before infection.

With respect to this clonotype: Its antigen is undetermined.

A 5'RACE reaction primed in the constant segment made cDNA libraries of TCR alpha and TCR beta, and these carried sample barcodes and UMIs. TCRdb recomputed calls from the 5' RACE reads with MiXCR, one row per CDR3 protein. Altogether hundreds of thousands of distinct CDR3 sequences are present, roughly 13% being singletons, with the ten largest covering over 20%. V lost 7 bases and J 1 base, leaving 8 bases between the germline ends. The CDR3 is 13 amino acids. Germline-derived CDR1 and CDR2 are SNHLY and FYNNEI. Sequenced sample: PBMCs or a T cell subset sorted from them (not recorded which). The rearrangement uses TRBV2 and TRBJ2-4; perhaps D is TRBD1 or TRBD2 (6 bases each). This TCR came from a man aged 18-30 years who had mild COVID-19 (a few samples of this study predate the infection). Cell type and time point are not known. The CDR3 is CASKGGAKNIQYF. The CDR3, as DNA: TGTGCCAGCAAAGGGGGGGCCAAAAACATTCAGTACTTC.